The 10 T cell receptor beta chains below all came from one sample that was sequenced in a study of human T cells and chemical hapten exposure. This sample's time point: patch test 2, 6 weeks after DPC sensitization. As to treatment: therapeutic diphenylcyclopropenone sensitization with weekly scalp DPC. TCRdb redid the calling of the RACE reads with MiXCR, one entry per CDR3 protein. Among 350,000 to 400,000 distinct CDR3 sequences listed, around 6% were seen once. The sequencing used whole blood, collected in connection with sensitization to the hapten diphenylcyclopropenone (DPC). These receptors originate from a young woman with alopecia areata. Some clones in this sample may be carry-over from other donors' samples.

The gene calls are TRBV14 and TRBJ2-5; 11 nucleotides match TRBD2. The CDR3 spans 18 residues. CDR1 SGHDN and CDR2 FVKESK come from the germline V gene. J gave up 1 base and V 0 bases, and 7 bases lay outside the gene matches. Here the CDR3 reads CASSQDRSSGGIQETQYF. In DNA form, the CDR3 reads TGTGCCAGCAGCCAAGATCGGTCTAGCGGGGGGATCCAAGAGACCCAGTACTTC.

This clonotype was observed a handful of times. The J gene is TRBJ2-5, the V gene TRBV20-1; the match to TRBD1 covers 12 bases. The CDR3 totals 15 residues. Trimming at V came to 3 bases and at J to 4 bases, leaving 6 bases not matched to a gene. Looked up from germline, CDR1 is DFQATT and CDR2 is SNEGSKA (reference sequence). In DNA, the CDR3 is TGCAGTGCTAGTTGGGGACAGGGGGCAGGAGAGACCCAGTACTTC. Protein: CSASWGQGAGETQYF.

This clonotype showed up many times. This chain connects TRBV18 to TRBJ1-2; the match to TRBD1 covers 8 bases. Germline V CDR1 and CDR2: KGHSH, LQKENI. With 6 bases clipped from V and 4 bases from J, the junction kept 10 bases outside the gene matches. The CDR3 runs 15 residues. CDR3 sequence: CASSSMQGAGYGYTF. The CDR3 DNA reads as TGTGCCAGCTCGTCGATGCAGGGGGCCGGCTATGGCTACACCTTC.

This rearrangement joins TRBV18 to TRBJ2-3; a possible D gene is TRBD1 (5 bases). From germline, CDR1 is KGHSH and CDR2 LQKENI. V dropped 0 bases and J dropped 2 bases, with 12 bases sitting between them. This CDR3 has 16 amino acids. The CDR3 region has the DNA TGTGCCAGCTCACCACCTCCCAGGGCCATCACAGATACGCAGTATTTT. This translates into CASSPPPRAITDTQYF.

The chain links TRBV5-1 to TRBJ1-2, with a possible D match to TRBD1 (6 bases). V was pared by 0 bases and J by 8 bases, with 14 bases between. Germline V gives CDR1 SGHRS, CDR2 YFSETQ. The CDR3 totals 14 residues. DNA of the CDR3: TGCGCCAGCAGCTTGGAATGGGCAGGGGAAGGCTACACCTTC. Encoded protein: CASSLEWAGEGYTF.

This clonotype was observed once. For the CDR3, the DNA is TGTGCCAGCCGCTGGGGACAGAACACTGAAGCTTTCTTT. It specifies CASRWGQNTEAFF. The chain employs TRBV27 and TRBJ1-1; D might be TRBD1 (6 bases). The CDR3 spans 13 residues. CDR1 MNHEY and CDR2 SMNVEV come from the germline V gene (reference sequence). Trimming left V 8 bases short and J 1 base short, with 11 bases between.

Many counts were recorded for this clonotype. This rearrangement joins TRBV7-9 to TRBJ1-3, with D uncertain. CDR1 is SEHNR, CDR2 FQNEAQ, per germline (reference sequence). The CDR3 is made up of 12 amino acids. The V end was cut by 1 base, the J end by 7 bases, with 5 bases between. The CDR3 reads CASSLGANTIYF. The CDR3 bases are TGTGCCAGCAGCTTAGGGGCGAACACCATATATTTT.

This clonotype was found a few times. The chain employs TRBV3-1 and TRBJ2-3; 7 nucleotides align to TRBD2. CDR3 size: 16 residues. The germline gives CDR1 LGHDT, CDR2 YNNKEL (reference sequence). After removal of 4 bases from V and 1 base from J, the junction contained 8 bases not matched to a gene. DNA for the CDR3: TGTGCCAGCAGCCCCTACGGGGGGAGCGGCACAGATACGCAGTATTTT. Translating it yields CASSPYGGSGTDTQYF.

The sample holds many counts of this clonotype. The rearrangement links TRBV20-1 to TRBJ2-3, with D unclear. V shed 6 bases and J shed 0 bases, with 16 bases lying between them. This CDR3 contains 15 residues. The germline V gene has CDR1 DFQATT and CDR2 SNEGSKA (reference sequence). The CDR3 nucleotides are TGCAGTGCGTCGAACACCCAACGTAGCACAGATACGCAGTATTTT. It is translated as CSASNTQRSTDTQYF.

J is TRBJ1-1 and V is TRBV6-2 or TRBV6-3; no clear D. Germline loops: CDR1 MNHEY, CDR2 SVGEGT. The ends were cut back, 5 bases at V and 1 base at J, with 8 bases in the middle. This CDR3 has 13 amino acids. For the CDR3, the DNA is TGTGCCAGCAGTCGTTCACAGAACACTGAAGCTTTCTTT. Translation gives CASSRSQNTEAFF.